Reported below is one TCR beta chain. Authors' processing steps: From reference gene primer amplification, estimates of nucleated cell counts were derived. Data came from immunoSEQ multiplex PCR; TCRdb stores just in-frame clones and leaves some out. For V, J and clone size, that table is used; D and trimming come from the DNA. The sample shows roughly 63,000 clones, 74% of them seen only once. This record comes from a study of blood T cell repertoires in COVID-19. V was clipped by 1 base and J by 5 bases, with 14 bases between them. Germline V gene sequence: CDR1 SGHNT, CDR2 YENEEA. The CDR3 consists of 15 residues.

The TCR comes from a woman of 80 years or more with acute or convalescent COVID-19. The J gene is TRBJ2-5, the V gene TRBV11-3; D is perhaps TRBD1 (6 bases). The sequenced material came from peripheral blood. CDR3 in DNA: TGTGCCAGCAGCTTAGGGGCCAGGGGATGGGAGACCCAGTACTTC. This translates into CASSLGARGWETQYF.